Each of the 32 T cell receptor beta chains below was sequenced from the same sample in a study of blood T cell repertoires in COVID-19 (dated by TCRdb to the early 2020s). The library relied on the immunoSEQ multiplex PCR assay. In its TCRdb copy, this immuneACCESS table keeps in-frame sequences only and misses some clones. Where compared with another copy, unresolved V genes explain less than half of these, and the others have no known cause. This sample is represented by approximately 180,000 clones; 85% to 90% of them were singletons. The ten largest clonotypes hold around 6% of the sample. Sequencing used peripheral blood. Receptors originate from a man in his forties with active or convalescent COVID-19.

This clone was found a few times. This chain links TRBV3-1 (or the pseudogene TRBV3-2) with TRBJ1-2; no clear D gene. Germline V gene sequence: CDR1 LGHDT, CDR2 YNNKEL (reference sequence). V dropped 1 base and J dropped 2 bases, with 11 bases sitting between them. There are 15 residues in the CDR3. The DNA for the CDR3 is TGTGCCAGCAGCCAAGCGGCAGGCGCGAACTATGGCTACACCTTC. This encodes CASSQAAGANYGYTF.

This chain connects TRBV28 to TRBJ2-6, with 7 bases aligning to TRBD2. Per germline, CDR1 MDHEN and CDR2 SYDVKM. The CDR3 spans 16 residues. Trimming removed 2 bases from V and 3 bases from J; junction bases left unmatched: 4. This CDR3 reads CASSLREGYGANVLTF. As DNA, the CDR3 is TGTGCCAGCAGTTTAAGGGAGGGATATGGGGCCAACGTCCTGACTTTC.

The chain is built from TRBV5-4 and TRBJ2-2, with TRBD2 matching over 13 bases. CDR1 is SGHNT and CDR2 is YYREEE in the germline V gene (reference sequence). The CDR3 is 15 residues long. The trim removed 5 bases at V and 8 bases at J, leaving 6 bases unmatched. CDR3 sequence (DNA): TGTGCCAGCAGTCCAGGACTAGCGGGGGCAGGGGAGCTGTTTTTT. Its translation: CASSPGLAGAGELFF. Full variable domain (remainder filled in from reference TRBV5-4 and TRBJ2-2): ETGVTQSPTHLIKTRGQQVTLRCSSQSGHNTVSWYQQALGQGPQFIFQYYREEENGRGNFPPRFSGLQFPNYSSELNVNALELDDSALYLCASSPGLAGAGELFFGEGSRLTVL.

This clone has a single count. The V call is TRBV6-1, the J call TRBJ2-7; 9 bases are a match to TRBD1. This CDR3 has 15 amino acids. Germline loops: CDR1 MNHNS, CDR2 SASEGT. With 2 bases clipped from V and 3 bases from J, the junction kept 5 bases outside the gene matches. The CDR3 DNA sequence: TGTGCCAGCAGTGAAACGGGGACAGGGAGCTACGAGCAGTACTTC. Translated: CASSETGTGSYEQYF.

The chain combines TRBV12-3 or TRBV12-4 with TRBJ1-1; no firm D call. This CDR3 is 13 amino acids long. Trimming removed 7 bases at V and 6 bases at J, with 15 bases between. CDR3 coding DNA: TGTGCCAGCAACGTCCAATATTCGGCTGAAGCTTTCTTT. Translation: CASNVQYSAEAFF.

With respect to this clone: At one end, the junction sequence differs from germline, possibly due to a read error. The chain joins TRBV29-1 to TRBJ1-1, with D maybe TRBD1 (6 bases). Germline-derived CDR1 and CDR2 are SQVTM and ANQGSEA. The CDR3 totals 13 residues. CDR3 sequence: CSVEGKQGTKAFF. CDR3 sequence (DNA): TGCAGCGTTGAAGGCAAACAGGGCACTAAAGCTTTCTTT.

The V gene is TRBV24-1, the J gene TRBJ2-1, with TRBD2 identical over 14 bases. V was pared by 4 bases and J by 2 bases, with 3 bases of the junction left unmatched. The CDR3 totals 17 residues. Germline CDR1 and CDR2: KGHDR and SFDVKD. The CDR3: CATSDPGLAGAYNEQFF. The CDR3 bases are TGTGCCACCAGTGACCCGGGACTAGCGGGGGCCTACAATGAGCAGTTCTTC.

This rearrangement joins TRBV7-9 to TRBJ1-5; D possibly corresponds to TRBD1 (5 bases). V lost 5 bases, J lost 1 base, and 12 bases lay in between. Germline loops: CDR1 SEHNR, CDR2 FQNEAQ (reference sequence). This CDR3 is built from 15 residues. DNA for the CDR3: TGTGCCAGCAGCCTCCCCGGGGGGAGCAATCAGCCCCAGCATTTT. It encodes CASSLPGGSNQPQHF.

This sequence joins TRBV30 and TRBJ1-5; no firm D call. Deletions cut 0 bases from V and 2 bases from J, with 17 bases between. Looked up from germline, CDR1 is GTSNPN and CDR2 is SVGIG (reference sequence). The length of the CDR3 is 17 residues. For the CDR3, the DNA is TGTGCCTGGAGTGTAAGGTCAGGCGGGGTGGGCAATCAGCCCCAGCATTTT. As protein: CAWSVRSGGVGNQPQHF. Drawing the rest from reference TRBV30 and TRBJ1-5, the complete variable domain is SQTIHQWPATLVQPVGSPLSLECTVEGTSNPNLYWYRQAAGRGLQLLFYSVGIGQISSEVPQNLSASRPQDRQFILSSKKLLLSDSGFYLCAWSVRSGGVGNQPQHFGDGTRLSIL.

The chain uses TRBV27 and TRBJ1-2, with D unresolved. The CDR3 runs to 14 residues. CDR1 MNHEY and CDR2 SMNVEV come from the germline V gene (reference sequence). V was trimmed by 5 bases and J by 4 bases, leaving 14 bases between them. The CDR3 DNA reads as TGTGCCAGCAGTGAGAGTGGCCTAGGCTATGGCTACACCTTC. Translating it yields CASSESGLGYGYTF.

The V gene is TRBV30, the J gene TRBJ1-5, with TRBD1 as a possible D gene (5 bases). CDR1 is GTSNPN, CDR2 SVGIG, per germline (reference sequence). The length of the CDR3 is 17 residues. Trimming removed 3 bases at V and 2 bases at J, with 20 bases between. DNA of the CDR3: TGTGCCTGGAGCGGTCTAGGATACTCCAGGGGCAATCAGCCCCAGCATTTT. Protein sequence: CAWSGLGYSRGNQPQHF.

This clone is a singleton in its sample. This chain links TRBV2 with TRBJ2-1; D is unclear. Trimming took 7 bases from V and 8 from J, leaving 15 bases between them. Per the germline V gene, CDR1 is SNHLY and CDR2 is FYNNEI. This CDR3 comprises 13 residues. The chain's CDR3 is CASMLAGVDEQFF. The CDR3 DNA follows: TGTGCCAGCATGTTAGCCGGAGTCGATGAGCAGTTCTTC.

The chain uses TRBV19 and TRBJ2-4; 12 bases align to TRBD2. The germline CDR1 and CDR2 sequences are LNHDA and SQIVND (reference sequence). The CDR3 covers 15 residues. J was trimmed by 2 bases and V by 6 bases; bases with no gene match: 2. The CDR3 DNA is TGTGCCAGTAGAGGACTAGCGGGAACCAAAAACATTCAGTACTTC. Encoded protein: CASRGLAGTKNIQYF.

This chain uses TRBV19 with TRBJ1-1; a weak D match, TRBD1 (6 bases). CDR3 length: 13 amino acids. Trimming shortened V by 3 bases and J by 7 bases, and 12 bases separated the two germline ends. The germline CDR1 and CDR2 sequences are LNHDA and SQIVND (reference sequence). CDR3 sequence: CASSIVAGVEAFF. Written as DNA, the CDR3 is TGTGCCAGTAGTATCGTGGCAGGGGTTGAAGCTTTCTTT. Supplemented by reference TRBV19 and TRBJ1-1, the full variable domain reads DGGITQSPKYLFRKEGQNVTLSCEQNLNHDAMYWYRQDPGQGLRLIYYSQIVNDFQKGDIAEGYSVSREKKESFPLTVTSAQKNPTAFYLCASSIVAGVEAFFGQGTRLTVV.

This CDR3 is CASSSGVWGEDYGYTF. In DNA, the CDR3 is TGTGCCAGCAGCTCTGGGGTCTGGGGCGAAGACTATGGCTACACCTTC. The rearrangement joins TRBV5-6 to TRBJ1-2, with D tentatively TRBD1 (5 bases). The V end lost 3 bases, the J end lost 3 bases, and 18 bases lay between the germline ends. CDR3 length: 16 residues. Germline-derived CDR1 and CDR2 are SGHDT and YYEEEE.

The rearrangement links TRBV18 to TRBJ1-2; TRBD1 matches 7 bases. CDR1 and CDR2 from the germline V gene are KGHSH and LQKENI. This CDR3 has 15 amino acids. With V trimmed by 3 bases and J by 4 bases, 8 bases remained unmatched. The CDR3 coding sequence is TGTGCCAGCTCACCCTCGACAGGGCCCCTCTATGGCTACACCTTC. It yields the protein CASSPSTGPLYGYTF.

V and J are TRBV2 and TRBJ1-2, with D uncertain. This CDR3 comprises 14 residues. Germline CDR1 SNHLY, CDR2 FYNNEI. V lost 2 bases to trimming and J lost 2 bases, with 9 bases between them. The CDR3 is CASSELLGNYGYTF. The CDR3 bases are TGTGCCAGCAGTGAATTACTAGGGAACTATGGCTACACCTTC. Complete variable domain (other parts from reference TRBV2 and TRBJ1-2): EPEVTQTPSHQVTQMGQEVILRCVPISNHLYFYWYRQILGQKVEFLVSFYNNEISEKSEIFDDQFSVERPDGSNFTLKIRSTKLEDSAMYFCASSELLGNYGYTFGSGTRLTVV.

CDR3 region: CASSEDEFLSSTDTQYF. The CDR3, as DNA: TGTGCCAGCAGTGAAGATGAGTTCCTTTCTAGCACAGATACGCAGTATTTT. The genes are TRBV25-1 and TRBJ2-3; D remains ambiguous. The CDR3 extends over 17 amino acids. Deletions cut 2 bases from V and 0 bases from J, with 15 bases between. CDR1 and CDR2 from the germline V gene are MGHDK and SYGVNS.

This CDR3 is CASSRTGEDTGELFF. The CDR3 DNA reads TGTGCCAGCAGTCGGACAGGGGAGGACACCGGGGAGCTGTTTTTT. V and J are TRBV6-2 or TRBV6-3 and TRBJ2-2, with 9 nucleotides matching TRBD1. The CDR3 spans 15 residues. Germline CDR1 and CDR2: MNHEY and SVGEGT. V lost 5 bases, J lost 3 bases, and 4 bases stayed unmatched.

The J gene is TRBJ2-1, the V gene TRBV29-1, with D uncertain. The CDR3 length is 13 residues. CDR1 SQVTM and CDR2 ANQGSEA come from the germline V gene. Trimming left V 0 bases short and J 9 bases short, with 12 bases between. The CDR3 loop is CSVEDGLSREQFF. As DNA, the CDR3 is TGCAGCGTTGAAGATGGGCTAAGTCGTGAGCAGTTCTTC.

The genes are TRBV7-2 and TRBJ2-1; 8 bases map to TRBD1. The germline V gene has CDR1 SGHTA and CDR2 FQGNSA. Trimming took 5 bases from V and 4 from J; bases not matched to a gene: 10. The CDR3 spans 16 residues. Written as DNA, the CDR3 is TGTGCCAGCAGCCCATACGGACAGGGACCATACAATGAGCAGTTCTTC. Amino acid sequence: CASSPYGQGPYNEQFF.

The table lists this clone with a few counts. The V gene is TRBV9, the J gene TRBJ2-7, with 8 bases fitting TRBD1. Looked up from germline, CDR1 is SGDLS and CDR2 is YYNGEE. With V trimmed by 4 bases and J by 4 bases, 10 bases remained unmatched. CDR3 length equals 15 residues. CDR3 nucleotide sequence: TGTGCCAGCAGCCCTGCCCAGGGGGCGAGATACGAGCAGTACTTC. Protein: CASSPAQGARYEQYF.

The V call is TRBV4-1, the J call TRBJ1-2; 9 positions agree with TRBD1. This CDR3 spans 16 amino acids. Trimming took 4 bases from V and 0 from J; bases not matched to a gene: 6. Germline V CDR1 and CDR2: MGHRA, YSYEKL. This CDR3 reads CASSLRTGATNYGYTF. CDR3 DNA: TGCGCCAGCAGCCTGCGGACAGGGGCGACTAACTATGGCTACACCTTC.

The chain combines TRBV19 with TRBJ2-1, with 8 nucleotides matching TRBD1. This CDR3 region has 16 residues. V shed 1 base and J 0 bases; nucleotides not matched to a gene: 2. Germline V gives CDR1 LNHDA, CDR2 SQIVND (reference sequence). The CDR3 DNA follows: TGTGCCAGTAGTATAGGACAGGGGAGCTCCTACAATGAGCAGTTCTTC. Its protein is CASSIGQGSSYNEQFF.

This chain joins TRBV7-9 and TRBJ1-6, with TRBD1 identical over 7 bases. The germline V gene has CDR1 SEHNR and CDR2 FQNEAQ (reference sequence). After removal of 3 bases from V and 9 bases from J, the junction contained 8 bases not matched to a gene. This CDR3 region has 15 residues. The CDR3 reads CASSFHRDSGSPLHF. The CDR3 coding sequence is TGTGCCAGCAGCTTCCACCGGGACAGTGGTTCACCCCTCCACTTT.

V and J are TRBV29-1 and TRBJ1-5; 7 bases are a match to TRBD1. This CDR3 is 15 amino acids long. J was trimmed by 2 bases and V by 5 bases; bases with no gene match: 9. CDR1 SQVTM and CDR2 ANQGSEA come from the germline V gene. The CDR3 DNA reads as TGCAGCGTTCGTACAGGGGTTGGCGGCAATCAGCCCCAGCATTTT. This translates into CSVRTGVGGNQPQHF.

The rearrangement joins TRBV5-1 to TRBJ1-3; 8 positions match TRBD1. Germline V gene lookup returns CDR1 SGHRS and CDR2 YFSETQ. The CDR3 spans 15 residues. J lost 0 bases, V lost 4 bases, and 3 bases had no gene match. CDR3 region: CASSPTGGSGNTIYF. CDR3 nucleotides: TGCGCCAGCAGCCCAACAGGGGGCTCTGGAAACACCATATATTTT.

V and J are TRBV6-5 and TRBJ1-3; perhaps TRBD1 as D (5 bases). This CDR3 is built from 15 residues. Trimming removed 5 bases at V and 2 bases at J, with 13 bases between. Per germline, CDR1 MNHEY and CDR2 SVGAGI. The CDR3 sequence: CASSPRAGPGNTIYF. The CDR3 DNA is TGTGCCAGCAGTCCGCGGGCGGGACCTGGAAACACCATATATTTT.

In this sample, this clone turned up once. The chain joins TRBV29-1 to TRBJ1-4; the match to TRBD1 covers 7 bases. Germline V CDR1 and CDR2: SQVTM, ANQGSEA. This CDR3 has 13 residues. V was pared by 1 base and J by 5 bases, with 1 base of the junction left unmatched. CDR3 nucleotide sequence: TGCAGCGTTGAAGGGACAGGAAATGAAAAACTGTTTTTT. It is translated as CSVEGTGNEKLFF. The variable domain in full, completed from reference TRBV29-1 and TRBJ1-4, reads SAVISQKPSRDICQRGTSLTIQCQVDSQVTMMFWYRQQPGQSLTLIATANQGSEATYESGFVIDKFPISRPNLTFSTLTVSNMSPEDSSIYLCSVEGTGNEKLFFGSGTQLSVL.

V and J are TRBV2 and TRBJ2-2; 10 nucleotides agree with TRBD1. J was trimmed by 4 bases and V by 7 bases; bases with no gene match: 6. Germline CDR1 reads SNHLY; CDR2 reads FYNNEI. This CDR3 has 15 residues. The chain's CDR3 is CASNRQGAATGELFF. CDR3 coding DNA: TGTGCCAGCAACAGACAGGGGGCGGCCACCGGGGAGCTGTTTTTT.

The V call is TRBV6-5, the J call TRBJ1-1; 7 bases line up with TRBD1. With V trimmed by 10 bases and J by 7 bases, 9 bases remained unmatched. This CDR3 spans 12 amino acids. Germline CDR1 is MNHEY and CDR2 is SVGAGI. The CDR3 DNA is TGTGCCACCTTACGGACAGGACTTGAAGCTTTCTTT. It specifies CATLRTGLEAFF.

For the CDR3, the DNA is TGTGCCACCAGTGATGTGGACAGGGGGGTCGATGAGCAGTTCTTC. It is translated as CATSDVDRGVDEQFF. This sequence joins TRBV24-1 and TRBJ2-1, with TRBD1 matching 10 bases. The germline V gene encodes CDR1 KGHDR and CDR2 SFDVKD. There are 15 residues in the CDR3. J lost 8 bases, V lost 3 bases, and 6 bases had no gene match.